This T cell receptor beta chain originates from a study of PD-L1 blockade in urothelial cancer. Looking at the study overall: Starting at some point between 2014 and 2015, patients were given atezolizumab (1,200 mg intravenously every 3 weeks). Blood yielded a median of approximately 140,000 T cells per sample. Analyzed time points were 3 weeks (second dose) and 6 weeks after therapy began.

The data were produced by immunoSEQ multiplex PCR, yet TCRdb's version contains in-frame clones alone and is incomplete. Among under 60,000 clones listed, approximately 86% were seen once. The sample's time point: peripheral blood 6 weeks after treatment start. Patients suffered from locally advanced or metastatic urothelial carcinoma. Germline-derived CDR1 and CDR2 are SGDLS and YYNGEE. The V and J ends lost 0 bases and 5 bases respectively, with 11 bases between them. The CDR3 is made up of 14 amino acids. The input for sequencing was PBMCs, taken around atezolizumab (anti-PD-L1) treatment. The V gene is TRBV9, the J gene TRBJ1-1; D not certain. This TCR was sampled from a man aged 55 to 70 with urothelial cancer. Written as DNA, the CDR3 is TGTGCCAGCAGCGTAGGCGGAACCGGGACTGAAGCTTTCTTT. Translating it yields CASSVGGTGTEAFF.